This T cell receptor beta chain was identified in a study of identical twins. Whole-study results and caveats: The authors drew conclusions from cross-sectional statistical analysis rather than following the same donors. Out-of-frame sharing of TCR alpha in monozygotic twins was underestimated by models. Reduced insertions were recorded for abundant cord blood beta clonotypes, with no such pattern in memory repertoires.

MiXCR was run by TCRdb on the 5' RACE reads, yielding one entry per CDR3 protein. The sample has 1.5 million to 2 million distinct CDR3 sequences; more than 30% are singletons. CDR1 is SGHVS, CDR2 FQNEAQ, per germline. Between the trimmed V and J ends, which lost 4 bases and 3 bases, there was a span of 13 bases. CDR3 length: 15 residues. This clonotype was counted between two and nine times. Its antigen is as yet unknown. This chain links TRBV7-8 with TRBJ1-5, with D perhaps matching TRBD1 (6 bases). The receptor was derived from a newborn girl in good health. The sequencing sample was made of cord blood. The CDR3 nucleotides are TGTGCCAGCAGCTCCGGACAGCCTTACAATCAGCCCCAGCATTTT. It specifies CASSSGQPYNQPQHF.